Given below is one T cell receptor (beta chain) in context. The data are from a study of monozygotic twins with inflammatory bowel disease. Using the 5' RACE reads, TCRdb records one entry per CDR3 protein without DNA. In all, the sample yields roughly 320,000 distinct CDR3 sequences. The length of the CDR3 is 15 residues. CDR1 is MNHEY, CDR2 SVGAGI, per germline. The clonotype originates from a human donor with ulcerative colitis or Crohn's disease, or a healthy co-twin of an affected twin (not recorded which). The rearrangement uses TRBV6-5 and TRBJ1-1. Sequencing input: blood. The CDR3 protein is CASSYSGTENTEAFF.